This T cell receptor beta chain was sequenced in a study of T cell responses to AZD1222 COVID-19 vaccine. On the study more broadly: Second-dose intervals near 4 or 12 weeks were combined.

As for this clone: The antigen is not known.

Sequencing was performed with immunoSEQ multiplex PCR; in TCRdb, only in-frame clones are kept and a portion is missing. The table shows some 95,000 clones, with about 86% occurring only once. This CDR3 is 16 amino acids long. Germline CDR1 reads GTSNPN; CDR2 reads SVGIG (reference sequence). Trimming cost V 2 bases and J 0 bases; bases outside gene matches: 8. General study results and limits: In the spike-specific TCR repertoire, nearly half reportedly target unmutated variant regions. In a largely white British group with more females than males, clonal diversity was possibly underestimated.

The TCR sequence derives from an adult in good health. Sequenced here: peripheral blood, sampled on day 0 of AZD1222 vaccination. V usage is TRBV30 and J usage is TRBJ1-1, with TRBD1 identical over 8 bases. The CDR3 here is CAWSRGTGSMNTEAFF. In DNA form, the CDR3 reads TGTGCCTGGAGTCGTGGGACAGGATCGATGAACACTGAAGCTTTCTTT.